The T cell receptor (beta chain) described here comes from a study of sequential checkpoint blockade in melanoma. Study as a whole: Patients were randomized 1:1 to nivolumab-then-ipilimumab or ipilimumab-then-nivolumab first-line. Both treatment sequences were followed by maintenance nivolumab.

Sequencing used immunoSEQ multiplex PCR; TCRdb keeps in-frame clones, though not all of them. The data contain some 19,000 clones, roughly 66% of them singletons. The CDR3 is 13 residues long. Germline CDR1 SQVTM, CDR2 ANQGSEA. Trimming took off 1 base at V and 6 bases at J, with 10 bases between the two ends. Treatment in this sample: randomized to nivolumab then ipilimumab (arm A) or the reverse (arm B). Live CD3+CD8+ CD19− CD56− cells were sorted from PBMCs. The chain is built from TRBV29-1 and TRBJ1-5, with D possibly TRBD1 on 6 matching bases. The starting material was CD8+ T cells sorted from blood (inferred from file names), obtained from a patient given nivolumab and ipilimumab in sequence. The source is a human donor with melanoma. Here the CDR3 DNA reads TGCAGCGTTGAAGGGGAGGGGGGTCAGCCCCAGCATTTT. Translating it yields CSVEGEGGQPQHF.